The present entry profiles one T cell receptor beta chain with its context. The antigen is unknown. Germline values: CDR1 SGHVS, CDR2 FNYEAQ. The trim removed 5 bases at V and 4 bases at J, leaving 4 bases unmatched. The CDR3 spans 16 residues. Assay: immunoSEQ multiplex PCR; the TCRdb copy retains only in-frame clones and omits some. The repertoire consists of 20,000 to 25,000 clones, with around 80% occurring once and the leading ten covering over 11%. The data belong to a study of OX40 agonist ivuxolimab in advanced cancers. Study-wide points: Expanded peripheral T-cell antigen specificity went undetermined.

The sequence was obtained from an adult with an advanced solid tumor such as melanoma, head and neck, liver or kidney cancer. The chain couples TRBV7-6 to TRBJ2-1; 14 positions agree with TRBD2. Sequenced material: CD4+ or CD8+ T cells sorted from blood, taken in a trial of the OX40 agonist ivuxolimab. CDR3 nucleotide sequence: TGTGCCAGCAGCCTCGGGACTAGCGGGGGATACAATGAGCAGTTCTTC. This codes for CASSLGTSGGYNEQFF. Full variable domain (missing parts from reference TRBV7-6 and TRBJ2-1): GAGVSQSPRYKVTKRGQDVALRCDPISGHVSLYWYRQALGQGPEFLTYFNYEAQQDKSGLPNDRFSAERPEGSISTLTIQRTEQRDSAMYRCASSLGTSGGYNEQFFGPGTRLTVL.